The 21 T cell receptor beta chains below come from one sample, sequenced in a study of blood T cell repertoires in COVID-19. The data were produced by immunoSEQ multiplex PCR, yet TCRdb's version contains in-frame clones alone and is incomplete. The sample carries roughly 180,000 clones, about three quarters recorded once. What was sequenced was peripheral blood. These receptors were obtained from an elderly woman with COVID-19, enrolled during active disease.

This chain links TRBV4-3 with TRBJ2-3; 9 bases align to TRBD2. Trimming removed 0 bases from V and 1 base from J; junction bases left unmatched: 8. The CDR3 contains 18 residues. The germline V gene has CDR1 LGHNA and CDR2 YSLEER. The CDR3 region has the DNA TGCGCCAGCAGCCAAGACTCGCGGGGGGGCCTCGGCACAGATACGCAGTATTTT. Its translation is CASSQDSRGGLGTDTQYF.

The rearrangement uses TRBV10-3 and TRBJ1-2; possibly TRBD1 for D (6 bases). The germline CDR1 and CDR2 sequences are ENHRY and SYGVKD. V was pared by 0 bases and J by 6 bases, with 17 bases between. This CDR3 is 16 amino acids long. CDR3 nucleotide sequence: TGTGCCATCAGTGAGTCGACCGGGGAAGGGGGTCATGGCTACACCTTC. It is translated as CAISESTGEGGHGYTF.

V usage is TRBV2 and J usage is TRBJ1-4; unclear D gene. The V and J ends lost 6 bases and 10 bases respectively, with 9 bases between them. The germline V gene encodes CDR1 SNHLY and CDR2 FYNNEI. The CDR3 is made up of 11 amino acids. This CDR3 reads CASSNSGKLFF. CDR3 sequence (DNA): TGTGCCAGCAGCAATTCGGGAAAACTGTTTTTT.

V and J are TRBV3-1 (or the pseudogene TRBV3-2) and TRBJ2-7; 15 positions match TRBD2. After removal of 4 bases from V and 7 bases from J, the junction contained 8 bases not matched to a gene. Germline V lookup: CDR1 LGHDT, CDR2 YNNKEL (reference sequence). The CDR3 covers 16 residues. The DNA for the CDR3 is TGTGCCAGCAGCCCCCCCGGGACTAGCGGGAGGAGAGAGCAGTACTTC. The encoded protein is CASSPPGTSGRREQYF.

This clone was detected once. The chain links TRBV5-5 to TRBJ1-1; possibly TRBD1 for D (5 bases). Trimming pared 1 base from V and 2 bases from J, leaving 12 bases between. The CDR3 has 15 residues. The germline V gene has CDR1 SGHKS and CDR2 YYEKEE (reference sequence). The CDR3 region is CASSLRGSFNTEAFF. For the CDR3, the DNA is TGTGCCAGCAGCTTGAGGGGTTCTTTTAACACTGAAGCTTTCTTT.

The chain employs TRBV7-3 and TRBJ2-3, with TRBD2 as a possible D gene (6 bases). Germline CDR1 reads SGHTA; CDR2 reads FQGTGA. The CDR3 has 15 residues. V lost 4 bases and J lost 0, with 11 bases in between. The CDR3 is CASSSLAGSTDTQYF. Here the CDR3 DNA reads TGTGCCAGCAGCTCCCTTGCGGGAAGCACAGATACGCAGTATTTT.

The V call is TRBV7-9, the J call TRBJ1-4, with a tentative D call TRBD1 (6 bases). This CDR3 is built from 16 residues. Looked up from germline, CDR1 is SEHNR and CDR2 is FQNEAQ (reference sequence). Trimming took off 5 bases at V and 5 bases at J, with 18 bases between the two ends. The CDR3, as DNA: TGTGCCAGCAGCCGACGCTCTCGAGGGGGAAATGAAAAACTGTTTTTT. Residues: CASSRRSRGGNEKLFF.

This CDR3 is CASLKRTGHGYTF. CDR3 coding DNA: TGTGCCAGCCTAAAACGCACAGGGCATGGCTACACCTTC. V usage is TRBV6-4 and J usage is TRBJ1-2; tentative D call: TRBD1 (6 bases). Trimming removed 8 bases from V and 6 bases from J, with 16 bases in between. The CDR3 spans 13 residues. Germline V lookup: CDR1 MRHNA, CDR2 SNTAGT.

This chain uses TRBV7-9 with TRBJ1-1, with D possibly being TRBD1 (6 bases). The germline V gene has CDR1 SEHNR and CDR2 FQNEAQ (reference sequence). This CDR3 has 14 residues. V was cut by 5 bases and J by 7 bases, with 17 bases left in between. This CDR3 reads CASSRNPGTFEAFF. The CDR3 DNA reads TGTGCCAGCAGCCGGAACCCTGGGACATTTGAAGCTTTCTTT.

CDR3 nucleotide sequence: TGTGCTAGTGGTCTCCCCGACAGGGACTATGGCTACACCTTC. Amino acid sequence: CASGLPDRDYGYTF. The rearrangement links TRBV12-5 to TRBJ1-2; 7 bases map to TRBD1. The CDR3 sequence is 14 residues long. J gave up 3 bases and V 5 bases, and 6 bases lay outside the gene matches. CDR1 and CDR2 (germline): LGHNT, FRNRAP. The whole variable domain, filled in from reference TRBV12-5 and TRBJ1-2, reads DARVTQTPRHKVTEMGQEVTMRCQPILGHNTVFWYRQTMMQGLELLAYFRNRAPLDDSGMPKDRFSAEMPDATLATLKIQPSEPRDSAVYFCASGLPDRDYGYTFGSGTRLTVV.

The J gene is TRBJ2-7, the V gene TRBV18; 8 nucleotides align to TRBD2. CDR3 length: 15 residues. J lost 2 bases, V lost 5 bases, and 8 bases had no gene match. The germline CDR1 and CDR2 sequences are KGHSH and LQKENI. Written as DNA, the CDR3 is TGTGCCAGCTCATCCGCTGCGGGAGGCCCCTACGAGCAGTACTTC. It translates to CASSSAAGGPYEQYF. Using reference TRBV18 and TRBJ2-7 for the parts outside the CDR3, the full variable domain is NAGVMQNPRHLVRRRGQEARLRCSPMKGHSHVYWYRQLPEEGLKFMVYLQKENIIDESGMPKERFSAEFPKEGPSILRIQQVVRGDSAAYFCASSSAAGGPYEQYFGPGTRLTVT.

The genes are TRBV4-1 and TRBJ1-1; possible D gene TRBD1, 6 bases. Per the germline V gene, CDR1 is MGHRA and CDR2 is YSYEKL. The CDR3 is made up of 15 amino acids. V dropped 3 bases and J dropped 5 bases, with 16 bases sitting between them. The CDR3 bases are TGCGCCAGCAGCCAGGTGCTACAGGGAAGGACTGAAGCTTTCTTT. Translated, it gives CASSQVLQGRTEAFF.

The chain is built from TRBV27 and TRBJ2-1, with 13 bases fitting TRBD2. The CDR3 length is 15 residues. The V gene's germline CDR1 is MNHEY and CDR2 SMNVEV (reference sequence). After removal of 6 bases from V and 10 bases from J, the junction contained 9 bases not matched to a gene. The CDR3, as DNA: TGTGCCAGCAGATTGGGACTAGCGGGGCAGAGGGAGCAGTTCTTC. It is translated as CASRLGLAGQREQFF.

The chain carries TRBV28 and TRBJ2-7, with 10 bases that match TRBD1. The J segment lost 1 base and the V segment lost 6 bases, leaving 6 bases of the junction unmatched. The CDR3 loop spans 15 amino acids. Per germline, CDR1 MDHEN and CDR2 SYDVKM. This chain's CDR3 is CASRDPGQGSYEQYF. The DNA of the CDR3 is TGTGCCAGCAGGGATCCGGGACAGGGGTCCTACGAGCAGTACTTC.

The genes are TRBV13 and TRBJ2-1; D unresolved. The CDR3 runs 16 residues. In germline, CDR1 is PRHDT, CDR2 FYEKMQ (reference sequence). V lost 0 bases, J lost 3 bases, and 12 bases lay in between. CDR3 protein: CASSLGSPFYYNEQFF. The CDR3 DNA reads as TGTGCCAGCAGCTTAGGGTCCCCCTTCTACTACAATGAGCAGTTCTTC.

This clone was counted a few times. The chain uses TRBV6-4 and TRBJ1-1, with TRBD1 matching 8 bases. With V trimmed by 3 bases and J by 4 bases, 4 bases remained unmatched. Germline values: CDR1 MRHNA, CDR2 SNTAGT. The CDR3 is 14 amino acids. The CDR3 nucleotides are TGTGCCAGCAGTGATACCGACAGGGGCACTGAAGCTTTCTTT. This sequence encodes CASSDTDRGTEAFF.

The chain joins TRBV5-5 to TRBJ1-2; the D is unclear. CDR1 is SGHKS and CDR2 is YYEKEE in the germline V gene (reference sequence). The CDR3 length is 14 residues. V lost 2 bases to trimming and J lost 5 bases, with 13 bases between them. CDR3 in amino acids: CASSFGGFSYGYTF. The CDR3 nucleotides are TGTGCCAGCAGCTTCGGAGGGTTCTCGTATGGCTACACCTTC.

This clone was detected once. The V and J genes are TRBV20-1 and TRBJ1-5, with D perhaps TRBD1 (6 bases). Per germline, CDR1 DFQATT and CDR2 SNEGSKA (reference sequence). The CDR3 has 13 residues. V dropped 3 bases and J dropped 2 bases, with 8 bases sitting between them. In nucleotides, the CDR3 is TGCAGTGCTAGTAGGACAGGCAATCAGCCCCAGCATTTT. Protein product: CSASRTGNQPQHF.

This clone was observed once. The rearrangement links TRBV19 to TRBJ1-2, with D possibly TRBD1 on 5 matching bases. Germline loops: CDR1 LNHDA, CDR2 SQIVND (reference sequence). CDR3 length: 13 residues. Trimming cost V 3 bases and J 4 bases, with 9 bases left between them. This chain's CDR3 is CASSIIGGYGYTF. CDR3 nucleotides: TGTGCCAGTAGTATCATCGGGGGCTATGGCTACACCTTC.

This clone came up a few times. This chain joins TRBV7-9 and TRBJ2-1; a possible D gene is TRBD1 (6 bases). V shed 5 bases and J shed 6 bases, with 17 bases lying between them. The CDR3 length is 15 residues. Germline assignment: CDR1 SEHNR and CDR2 FQNEAQ (reference sequence). The CDR3 DNA follows: TGTGCCAGCAGCCCGGGACAAACTCTCGGCAATGAGCAGTTCTTC. It specifies CASSPGQTLGNEQFF.

The chain links TRBV5-5 to TRBJ2-1, with D perhaps matching TRBD2 (5 bases). The CDR3 totals 13 residues. Germline V gene sequence: CDR1 SGHKS, CDR2 YYEKEE (reference sequence). V was cut by 4 bases and J by 9 bases, with 14 bases left in between. CDR3 sequence reads: CASSPGSVSEQFF. As DNA, the CDR3 is TGTGCCAGCAGCCCGGGGAGCGTAAGTGAGCAGTTCTTC.